These 10 T cell receptor beta chains came from one sample sequenced in a study of identical twins. One entry per CDR3 protein results from TCRdb running MiXCR on the 5' RACE reads. Of around 140,000 distinct CDR3 sequences listed, under 4.5% were seen once; the top ten hold around 8.1%. The sample was memory T cells sorted from blood. These TCRs come from a man aged 18-30 years in good health.

This clonotype has a count of ten or more. V gene TRBV12-3 or TRBV12-4 combines with J gene TRBJ2-3; D is possibly TRBD2 (6 bases). There are 13 residues in the CDR3. Between the trimmed V and J ends, which lost 5 bases and 1 base, there was a span of 7 bases. The DNA for the CDR3 is TGTGCCAGCAGTGGAGGGGGCACAGATACGCAGTATTTT. It encodes CASSGGGTDTQYF.

This clonotype was seen a handful of times. The genes are TRBV30 and TRBJ1-1; D ambiguous. Germline V CDR1 and CDR2: GTSNPN, SVGIG (reference sequence). V was clipped by 2 bases and J by 1 base, with 8 bases between them. This CDR3 comprises 13 residues. The CDR3 DNA reads as TGTGCCTGGAGTAAATATACGAACACTGAAGCTTTCTTT. This translates into CAWSKYTNTEAFF.

In its sample, this clonotype was seen once. This may stem from a read error, because a much larger clone lies one nucleotide away. CDR3 protein: CSAVQWDSGDTQYF. The CDR3, as DNA: TGCAGTGCAGTCCAGTGGGATTCCGGCGATACCCAGTACTTC. The chain employs TRBV20-1 and TRBJ2-5; D gene uncertain. This CDR3 is 14 amino acids long. V was cut by 6 bases and J by 8 bases, with 22 bases left in between. CDR1 DFQATT and CDR2 SNEGSKA come from the germline V gene (reference sequence).

Ten or more counts support this clonotype. The V gene is TRBV4-1, the J gene TRBJ1-3; no clear D. Looked up from germline, CDR1 is MGHRA and CDR2 is YSYEKL. CDR3 length: 15 residues. Trimming took 6 bases from V and 4 from J, leaving 16 bases between them. CDR3 region: CASSPSWGVGNTIYF. DNA of the CDR3: TGCGCCAGCAGTCCCTCTTGGGGTGTCGGAAACACCATATATTTT.

This clonotype has at least ten counts. In nucleotides, the CDR3 is TGTGCCAGCAGACCGGGCCCGGGACTAGTTTCGGAGCAGTACTTC. It codes for CASRPGPGLVSEQYF. The chain joins TRBV6-2 or TRBV6-3 to TRBJ2-7, with 8 positions matching TRBD2. Germline CDR1 and CDR2: MNHEY and SVGEGT. The CDR3 runs 15 residues. V gave up 6 bases and J gave up 7 bases; unmatched junction bases: 14.

This clonotype was found many times. The chain couples TRBV18 to TRBJ2-1, with unresolved D. The length of the CDR3 is 11 residues. Trimming removed 3 bases from V and 10 bases from J, with 7 bases in between. Looked up from germline, CDR1 is KGHSH and CDR2 is LQKENI. Written as DNA, the CDR3 is TGTGCCAGCTCACCGTTACCCGAGCAGTTCTTC. Translated, it gives CASSPLPEQFF. The full variable domain, rest sourced from reference TRBV18 and TRBJ2-1, is NAGVMQNPRHLVRRRGQEARLRCSPMKGHSHVYWYRQLPEEGLKFMVYLQKENIIDESGMPKERFSAEFPKEGPSILRIQQVVRGDSAAYFCASSPLPEQFFGPGTRLTVL.

In its sample, this clonotype is medium-sized. The chain links TRBV20-1 to TRBJ2-7; no clear D gene. This CDR3 has 12 residues. Trimming took 5 bases from V and 4 from J, leaving 12 bases between them. The germline gives CDR1 DFQATT, CDR2 SNEGSKA (reference sequence). In DNA, the CDR3 is TGCAGTGCTCCGAAAGGGCTTTACGAGCAGTACTTC. This translates into CSAPKGLYEQYF.

The V gene is TRBV2, the J gene TRBJ2-7; D gene uncertain. The CDR3 sequence is 12 residues long. Germline assignment: CDR1 SNHLY and CDR2 FYNNEI. Trimming stripped 5 bases from V and 0 bases from J, with 5 bases between. This chain's CDR3 is CASSSSSYEQYF. The CDR3 DNA follows: TGTGCCAGCAGTTCGAGCTCCTACGAGCAGTACTTC.

In this sample, this clonotype turned up many times. The chain couples TRBV6-4 to TRBJ2-1; 7 bases map to TRBD2. Germline loops: CDR1 MRHNA, CDR2 SNTAGT. V was clipped by 5 bases and J by 5 bases; unmatched bases: 3. The CDR3 extends over 13 amino acids. CDR3 bases: TGTGCCAGCAGTCGGACTAGTAACAATGAGCAGTTCTTC. It specifies CASSRTSNNEQFF.

Many counts were recorded for this clonotype. The CDR3 here is CSAVREGRFHEQYV. The CDR3 DNA reads as TGCAGTGCCGTTCGGGAGGGCCGGTTCCACGAGCAGTACGTC. The genes are TRBV20-1 and TRBJ2-7, with 8 bases fitting TRBD2. Germline CDR1 DFQATT, CDR2 SNEGSKA (reference sequence). The CDR3 has 14 amino acids. V was pared by 6 bases and J by 5 bases, with 12 bases of the junction left unmatched.